These 2 T cell receptor beta chains were sequenced from one sample in a study of blood T cell repertoires in COVID-19. Profiling relied on immunoSEQ multiplex PCR, and the TCRdb table lists in-frame clones only, not all of them. The sample has some 410,000 clones, 88% seen once; the top ten hold approximately 0.96%. The sequenced material came from PBMCs or T cells enriched from blood (not recorded which). These TCRs come from a woman aged 25 to 39 with acute COVID-19.

The chain combines TRBV6-5 with TRBJ2-2; TRBD2 might be the D (6 bases). The CDR3 contains 15 residues. Trimming took off 3 bases at V and 5 bases at J, with 13 bases between the two ends. Per the germline V gene, CDR1 is MNHEY and CDR2 is SVGAGI. The CDR3 nucleotides read TGTGCCAGCAGTTATGGTGGGGCGGGGACCGGGGAGCTGTTTTTT. Translated, it gives CASSYGGAGTGELFF.

The J gene is TRBJ2-7, the V gene TRBV7-2, with D hard to call. V dropped 2 bases and J dropped 2 bases, with 19 bases sitting between them. The CDR3 consists of 17 residues. CDR1 and CDR2 from the germline V gene are SGHTA and FQGNSA. The CDR3, as DNA: TGTGCCAGCAGCTTACGCGGAACCGTAGTAGCCCCCTACGAGCAGTACTTC. Its translation is CASSLRGTVVAPYEQYF.